This entry is about one T cell receptor beta chain. Its antigen is unidentified. These data belong to a study of shared clonotypes between healthy human individuals. Overall study results and limits: Clonotypes not shared had lower generation probabilities than those common to all four donors.

Profiled with immunoSEQ multiplex PCR; TCRdb holds only in-frame clones, not every one. The sample consists of some 2.1 million clones, 95% of them appearing once. The sequence derives from a young man in good health. Sequenced sample: naive CD4+ T cells sorted from blood. Noted subset: CD45RA+ positively selected.

In DNA form, the CDR3 reads TGTGCTAGTGGTTTGCCCCCTCAGGGGCCGAACACCGGGGAGCTGTTTTTT. This gives the protein CASGLPPQGPNTGELFF. The V call is TRBV12-5, the J call TRBJ2-2, with D perhaps matching TRBD1 (6 bases). CDR3 length: 17 residues. In germline, CDR1 is LGHNT, CDR2 FRNRAP. V lost 2 bases and J 0 bases, leaving 13 bases between the germline ends.